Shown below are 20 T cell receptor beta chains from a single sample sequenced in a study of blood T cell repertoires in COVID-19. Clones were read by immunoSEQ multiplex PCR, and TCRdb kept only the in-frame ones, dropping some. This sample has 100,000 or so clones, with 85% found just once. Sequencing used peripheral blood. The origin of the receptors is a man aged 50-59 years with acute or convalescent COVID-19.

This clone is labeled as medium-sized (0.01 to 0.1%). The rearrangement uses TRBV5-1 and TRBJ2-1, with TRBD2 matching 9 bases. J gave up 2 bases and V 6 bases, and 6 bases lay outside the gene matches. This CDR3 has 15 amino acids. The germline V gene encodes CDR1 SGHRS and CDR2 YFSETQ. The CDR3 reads CASTVAGVTYNEQFF. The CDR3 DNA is TGCGCCAGCACCGTAGCGGGAGTGACCTACAATGAGCAGTTCTTC.

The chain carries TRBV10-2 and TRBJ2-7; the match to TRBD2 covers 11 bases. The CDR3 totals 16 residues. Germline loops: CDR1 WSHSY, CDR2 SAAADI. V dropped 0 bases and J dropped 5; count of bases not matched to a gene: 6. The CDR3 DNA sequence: TGCGCCAGCAGTGAGTCCCTCGGGACTAGCGGCAACGAGCAGTACTTC. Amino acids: CASSESLGTSGNEQYF.

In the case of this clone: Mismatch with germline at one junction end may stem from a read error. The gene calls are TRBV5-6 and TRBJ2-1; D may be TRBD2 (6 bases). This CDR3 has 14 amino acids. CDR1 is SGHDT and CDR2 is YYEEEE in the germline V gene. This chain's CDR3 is CASTLDYSYNEQFF. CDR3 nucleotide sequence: TGTGCCAGCACCTTGGACTACTCTTACAATGAGCAGTTCTTC.

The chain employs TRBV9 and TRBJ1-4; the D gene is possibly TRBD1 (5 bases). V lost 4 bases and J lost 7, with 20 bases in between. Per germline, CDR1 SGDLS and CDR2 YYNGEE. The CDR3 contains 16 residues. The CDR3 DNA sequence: TGTGCCAGCAGCCCGCACGGGGGGGTATCAGGTGAAAAACTGTTTTTT. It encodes CASSPHGGVSGEKLFF.

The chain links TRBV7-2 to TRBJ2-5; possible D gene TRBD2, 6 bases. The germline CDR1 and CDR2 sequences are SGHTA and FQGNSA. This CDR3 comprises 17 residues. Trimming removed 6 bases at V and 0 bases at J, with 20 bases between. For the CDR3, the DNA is TGTGCCAGCAGTTCCCACTCGGTTGGGAGGAACCAAGAGACCCAGTACTTC. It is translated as CASSSHSVGRNQETQYF.

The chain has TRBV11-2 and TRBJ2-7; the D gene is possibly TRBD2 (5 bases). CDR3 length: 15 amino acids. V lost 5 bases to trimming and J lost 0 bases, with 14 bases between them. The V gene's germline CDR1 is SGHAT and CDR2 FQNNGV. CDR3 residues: CASSHRESPSYEQYF. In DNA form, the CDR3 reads TGTGCCAGCAGCCACCGGGAATCACCCTCCTACGAGCAGTACTTC.

The CDR3 DNA sequence: TGTGCCAGCAGTGACGGGACAGGGGCGACTGAAGCTTTCTTT. Protein: CASSDGTGATEAFF. This chain joins TRBV6-4 and TRBJ1-1; 10 nucleotides line up with TRBD1. This CDR3 has 14 residues. V dropped 2 bases and J dropped 5; count of bases not matched to a gene: 2. Germline lookup yields CDR1 MRHNA and CDR2 SNTAGT.

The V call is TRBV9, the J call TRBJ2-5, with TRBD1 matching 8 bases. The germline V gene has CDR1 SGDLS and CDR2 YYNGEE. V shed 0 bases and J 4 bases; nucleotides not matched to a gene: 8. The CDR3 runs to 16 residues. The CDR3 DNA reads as TGTGCCAGCAGCGTAGACCTTCAGGGGGCAAGAGAGACCCAGTACTTC. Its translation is CASSVDLQGARETQYF.

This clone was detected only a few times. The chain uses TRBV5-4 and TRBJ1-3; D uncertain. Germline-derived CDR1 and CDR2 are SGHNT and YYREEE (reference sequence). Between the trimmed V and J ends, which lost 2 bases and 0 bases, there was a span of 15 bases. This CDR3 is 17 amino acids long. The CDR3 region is CASSFQSGPNSGNTIYF. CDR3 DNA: TGTGCCAGCAGCTTTCAGTCTGGCCCCAACTCTGGAAACACCATATATTTT.

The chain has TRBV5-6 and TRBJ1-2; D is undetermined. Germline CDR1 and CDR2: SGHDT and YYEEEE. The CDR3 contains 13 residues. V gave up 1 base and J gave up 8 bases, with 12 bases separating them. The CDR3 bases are TGTGCCAGCAGCTTGTCGCGGTTGAGAGGCTACACCTTC. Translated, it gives CASSLSRLRGYTF.

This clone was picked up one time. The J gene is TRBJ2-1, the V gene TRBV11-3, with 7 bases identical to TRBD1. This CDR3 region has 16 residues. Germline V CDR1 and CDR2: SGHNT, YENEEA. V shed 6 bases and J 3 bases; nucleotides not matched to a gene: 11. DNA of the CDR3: TGTGCCAGCAGTATGATTCCCGGGACAGTCTACAATGAGCAGTTCTTC. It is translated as CASSMIPGTVYNEQFF.

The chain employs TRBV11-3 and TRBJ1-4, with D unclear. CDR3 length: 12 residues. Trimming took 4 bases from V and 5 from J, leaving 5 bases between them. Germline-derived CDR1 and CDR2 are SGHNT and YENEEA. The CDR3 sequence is CASSSQNEKLFF. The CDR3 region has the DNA TGTGCCAGCAGCTCACAGAATGAAAAACTGTTTTTT.

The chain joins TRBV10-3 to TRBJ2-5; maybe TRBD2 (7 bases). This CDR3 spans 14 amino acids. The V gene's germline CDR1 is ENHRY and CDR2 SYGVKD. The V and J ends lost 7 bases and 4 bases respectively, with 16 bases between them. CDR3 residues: CAITEGVAGETQYF. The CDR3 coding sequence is TGTGCCATCACCGAGGGGGTAGCGGGAGAGACCCAGTACTTC.

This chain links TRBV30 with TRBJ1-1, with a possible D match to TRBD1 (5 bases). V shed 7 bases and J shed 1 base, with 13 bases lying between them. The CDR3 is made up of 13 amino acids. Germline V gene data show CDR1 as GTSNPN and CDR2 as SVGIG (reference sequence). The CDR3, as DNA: TGTGCCTACCACAGGTACTCGAACACTGAAGCTTTCTTT. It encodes CAYHRYSNTEAFF.

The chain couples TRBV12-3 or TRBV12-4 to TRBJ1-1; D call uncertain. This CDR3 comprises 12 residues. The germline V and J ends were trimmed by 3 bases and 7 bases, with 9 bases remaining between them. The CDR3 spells CASSLAGLEAFF. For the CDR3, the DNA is TGTGCCAGCAGTTTGGCAGGCCTTGAAGCTTTCTTT.

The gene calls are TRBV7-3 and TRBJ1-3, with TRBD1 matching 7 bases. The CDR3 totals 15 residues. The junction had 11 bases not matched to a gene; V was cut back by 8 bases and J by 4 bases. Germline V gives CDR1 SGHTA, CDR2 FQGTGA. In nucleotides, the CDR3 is TGTGCCAGCGCCCCCGCAACAGGGGACGGAAACACCATATATTTT. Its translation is CASAPATGDGNTIYF.

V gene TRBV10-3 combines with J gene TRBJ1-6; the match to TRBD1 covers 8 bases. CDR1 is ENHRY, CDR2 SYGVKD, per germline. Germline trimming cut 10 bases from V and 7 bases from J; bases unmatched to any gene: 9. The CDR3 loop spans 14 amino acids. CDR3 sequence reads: CASLPDRDNSPLHF. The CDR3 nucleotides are TGTGCCAGCTTACCGGACAGGGACAATTCACCCCTCCACTTT.

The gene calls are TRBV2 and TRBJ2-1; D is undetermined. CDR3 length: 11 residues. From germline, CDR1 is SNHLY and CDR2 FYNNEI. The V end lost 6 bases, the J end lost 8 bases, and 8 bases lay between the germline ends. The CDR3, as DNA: TGTGCCAGCAGCCAACGGGATGAGCAGTTCTTC. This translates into CASSQRDEQFF. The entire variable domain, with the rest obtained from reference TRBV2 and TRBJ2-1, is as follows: EPEVTQTPSHQVTQMGQEVILRCVPISNHLYFYWYRQILGQKVEFLVSFYNNEISEKSEIFDDQFSVERPDGSNFTLKIRSTKLEDSAMYFCASSQRDEQFFGPGTRLTVL.

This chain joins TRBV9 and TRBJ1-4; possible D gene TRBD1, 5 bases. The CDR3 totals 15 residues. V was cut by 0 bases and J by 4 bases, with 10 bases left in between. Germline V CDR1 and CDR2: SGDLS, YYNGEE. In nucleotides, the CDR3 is TGTGCCAGCAGCGTAGAAGGGGCGGTTAATGAAAAACTGTTTTTT. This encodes CASSVEGAVNEKLFF.

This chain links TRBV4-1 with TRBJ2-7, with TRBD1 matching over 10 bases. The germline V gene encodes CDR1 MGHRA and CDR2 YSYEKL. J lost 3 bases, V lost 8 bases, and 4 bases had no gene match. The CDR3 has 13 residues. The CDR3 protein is CASGGDRGYEQYF. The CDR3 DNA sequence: TGCGCCAGCGGGGGGGACAGGGGCTACGAGCAGTACTTC.